This is a list of T cell receptor beta chains from one sample in a study of T-cell reconstitution after alpha-beta-depleted transplantation in children. TCRdb fed the PCR reads into MiXCR, producing one record per CDR3 protein. This sample carries about 110,000 distinct CDR3 sequences, approximately 6.9% of them seen once, and the ten largest clones take roughly 23%. The sample in question was PBMCs, mostly from graft donor cells, obtained 360 days after TCRalphabeta/CD19-depleted stem cell transplant. Every receptor here comes from a male patient aged 2 to 10 who had a stem cell transplant for acute lymphoblastic leukemia, so the T cells may come from the graft donor. Both conserved end residues are part of each CDR3. D genes are given only for firm matches. The size field is filled for only some rows; it gives once, few, many or a size class.

V gene	D gene	clone size	J gene	CDR3 DNA	CDR3 protein
TRBV7-9	TRBD1	few	TRBJ1-5	TGTGCCAGCAGCGGCCCCCGGGACAGAAGACAGCCCCAGCATTTT	CASSGPRDRRQPQHF
TRBV7-9	NA	many	TRBJ2-5	TGTGCCAGCAGCTTAAGACGTAACCAAGAGACCCAGTACTTC	CASSLRRNQETQYF
TRBV11-2	NA	NA	TRBJ1-1	TGTGCCAGCAGCGAGGACGATCTGGCTGAAGCTTTCTTT	CASSEDDLAEAFF
TRBV7-6	NA	NA	TRBJ2-1	TGTGCCAGCAGCCGCCGGGGGTACAATGAGCAGTTCTTC	CASSRRGYNEQFF
TRBV9	TRBD1	NA	TRBJ1-4	TGTGCCAGCAGCGTATGGGACAGTAATGAAAAACTGTTTTTT	CASSVWDSNEKLFF
TRBV5-1	NA	NA	TRBJ2-1	TGCGCCAGCAGCGGGGCCAGTGAGCAGTTCTTC	CASSGASEQFF
TRBV2	TRBD2	many	TRBJ2-3	TGTGCCAGCAGCCCCGGGACTAGCGGCCTCTCGGGAGATACGCAGTATTTT	CASSPGTSGLSGDTQYF
TRBV11-2	NA	NA	TRBJ1-4	TGTGCCAGCAGCTTAGGTCGCAGGCGATCTAATGAAAAACTGTTTTTT	CASSLGRRRSNEKLFF
TRBV9	TRBD1	many	TRBJ2-5	TGTGCCAGCAGCGTAGCAGGGACAGGGAAAGAGACCCAGTACTTC	CASSVAGTGKETQYF
TRBV28	NA	many	TRBJ2-1	TGTGCCAGCAGCCCCCCGAGCGGTTACTCCTACAATGAGCAGTTCTTC	CASSPPSGYSYNEQFF
TRBV6-2/TRBV6-3	NA	many	TRBJ1-5	TGTGCCAGCAGTTACAGGGCTTCCCAGAAGAAGCAGCCCCAGCATTTT	CASSYRASQKKQPQHF
TRBV28	NA	NA	TRBJ1-1	TGTGCCAGCATTCCAGGGAACACTGAAGCTTTCTTT	CASIPGNTEAFF
TRBV3-1	NA	many	TRBJ2-7	TGTGCCAGCAGCCAGAGCTCCTACGAGCAGTACTTC	CASSQSSYEQYF
TRBV11-2	TRBD1	few	TRBJ2-2	TGTGCCAGCAGCCCACAGGGGGCGGGATACACCGGGGAGCTGTTTTTT	CASSPQGAGYTGELFF
TRBV9	NA	few	TRBJ1-1	TGTGCCAGCAGCGTAGTGGGCAACATGAACACTGAAGCTTTCTTT	CASSVVGNMNTEAFF
TRBV10-3	NA	many	TRBJ2-3	TGTGCCATCAGTCGACCGGGGGACGGTGGCACAGATACGCAGTATTTT	CAISRPGDGGTDTQYF
TRBV7-2	NA	few	TRBJ1-2	TGTGCCAGCAGCTTAGCGCGGGGACACCTGGGGAGCTATGGCTACACCTTC	CASSLARGHLGSYGYTF
TRBV29-1	NA	many	TRBJ1-4	TGCAGCGTTGCAGGGATTAGATCTGCAACTAATGAAAAACTGTTTTTT	CSVAGIRSATNEKLFF
TRBV30	NA	many	TRBJ2-1	TGTGCCTGGGACCTAGTTGGGCGCAATGAGCAGTTCTTC	CAWDLVGRNEQFF
TRBV12-3/TRBV12-4	TRBD1	many	TRBJ1-6	TGTGCCAGCAGCCCAAGGACAGGGGCACCCCTCCACTTT	CASSPRTGAPLHF
TRBV9	NA	many	TRBJ1-2	TGTGCCAGCAGCGTAGAAAGGAGGGGTCGGGACTATGGCTACACCTTC	CASSVERRGRDYGYTF
TRBV5-1	TRBD2	many	TRBJ2-3	TGCGCCAGCAGCTTAACTAGCGGGCTAAGCACAGATACGCAGTATTTT	CASSLTSGLSTDTQYF
TRBV7-2	TRBD1	many	TRBJ1-2	TGTGCCAGCAGCTTAGCCGGGACAGGATACGGCTACACCTTC	CASSLAGTGYGYTF
TRBV6-1	TRBD2	many	TRBJ2-1	TGTGCCAGCCGTGGACCGTCCGGGGAGGGGAACAATGAGCAGTTCTTC	CASRGPSGEGNNEQFF
TRBV7-9	TRBD2	many	TRBJ2-7	TGTGCCACTAGAAGAGCGGGGGGTGAGGAGCAGTACTTC	CATRRAGGEEQYF
TRBV5-6	NA	few	TRBJ2-7	TGTGCCAGCAGCTTGCAACTATCTTCCTACGAGCAGTACTTC	CASSLQLSSYEQYF
TRBV7-2	NA	many	TRBJ2-1	TGTGCCAGCACCTGGGGGGGCAGGAACAATGAGCAGTTCTTC	CASTWGGRNNEQFF